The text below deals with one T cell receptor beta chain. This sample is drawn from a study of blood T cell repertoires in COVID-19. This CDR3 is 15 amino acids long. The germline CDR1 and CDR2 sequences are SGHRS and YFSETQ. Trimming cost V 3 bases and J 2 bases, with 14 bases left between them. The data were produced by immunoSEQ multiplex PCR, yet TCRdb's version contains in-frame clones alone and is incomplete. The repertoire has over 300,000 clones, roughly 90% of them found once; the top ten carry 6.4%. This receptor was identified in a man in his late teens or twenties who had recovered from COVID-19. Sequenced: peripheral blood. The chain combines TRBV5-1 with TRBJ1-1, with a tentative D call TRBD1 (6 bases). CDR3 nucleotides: TGCGCCAGCAGCTCACAGGGTACCCATAACACTGAAGCTTTCTTT. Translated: CASSSQGTHNTEAFF.